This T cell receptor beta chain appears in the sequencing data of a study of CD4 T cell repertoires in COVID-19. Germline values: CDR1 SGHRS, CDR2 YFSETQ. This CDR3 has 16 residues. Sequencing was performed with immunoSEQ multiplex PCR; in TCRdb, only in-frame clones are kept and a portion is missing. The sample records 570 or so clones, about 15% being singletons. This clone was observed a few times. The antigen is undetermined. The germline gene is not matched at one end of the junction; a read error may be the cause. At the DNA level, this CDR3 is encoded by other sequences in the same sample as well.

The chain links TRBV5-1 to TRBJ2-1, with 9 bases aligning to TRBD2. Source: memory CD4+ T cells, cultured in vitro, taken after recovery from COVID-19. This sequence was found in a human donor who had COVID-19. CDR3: CARSLAGAGGLNEQFF. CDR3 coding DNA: TGCGCCCGCAGCTTGGCGGGCGCGGGGGGGTTGAATGAGCAGTTCTTC.